This paragraph reports one T cell receptor (beta chain). The CDR3 runs to 18 residues. Trimming took 6 bases from V and 0 from J; bases not matched to a gene: 14. CDR1 LNHDA and CDR2 SQIVND come from the germline V gene (reference sequence). Original processing notes: By means of reference gene primer amplification, nucleated cell counts were estimated. TCRdb's copy holds only in-frame clones and misses some; the assay was immunoSEQ multiplex PCR. The DNA gave D and trimming, while V, J and clone size come from that table. This sample has under 100,000 clones, with roughly 80% found just once. The data are from a study of blood T cell repertoires in COVID-19. Study context: Both acute and convalescent COVID-19 samples were obtained from the United States, Italy and Spain.

The TCR sequence derives from a man aged 80 or over with active or convalescent COVID-19. Sample: peripheral blood. The J gene is TRBJ2-3, the V gene TRBV19; 8 nucleotides line up with TRBD1. The CDR3, as DNA: TGTGCCAGTAGCTCGCCGGACAGGGCCTACTTCAGCACAGATACGCAGTATTTT. Translated: CASSSPDRAYFSTDTQYF.